The sequence of this T cell receptor (beta chain) was determined in a study of monozygotic twins with inflammatory bowel disease. Incorporation of UMIs carrying a 6-nucleotide sample barcode was performed by template switching. For each CDR3 protein, TCRdb gives one entry from its re-call of the 5' RACE reads, without DNA. This listing includes approximately 330,000 distinct CDR3 sequences. The CDR3 has 15 residues. Germline V gene data show CDR1 as GTSNPN and CDR2 as SVGIG (reference sequence). Staff drew a roughly 2.5 ml blood sample from each donor. This receptor was obtained from a human donor with ulcerative colitis or Crohn's disease, or a healthy co-twin of an affected twin (not recorded which). The J gene is TRBJ2-6, the V gene TRBV30; with no DNA, the TCRdb D assignment of TRBD2 cannot be verified. Input material: blood. This CDR3 is CAWRGPISGANVLTF. The full variable domain, completed using reference TRBV30 and TRBJ2-6, is SQTIHQWPATLVQPVGSPLSLECTVEGTSNPNLYWYRQAAGRGLQLLFYSVGIGQISSEVPQNLSASRPQDRQFILSSKKLLLSDSGFYLCAWRGPISGANVLTFGAGSRLTVL.